This is a list of T cell receptor beta chains from one sample in a study of radiation and T cells in renal cell carcinoma. Measured with immunoSEQ multiplex PCR; TCRdb has only the in-frame clones, and not every one. Among about 150,000 clones listed, about 87% were seen once. Material: blood, obtained from a patient whose treatment included radiotherapy and nephrectomy. These receptors all stem from a woman in her sixties or seventies with renal cell carcinoma. CDR3s leave out the opening cysteine and the closing phenylalanine or tryptophan. A clone size is listed for some rows: how often the clone was seen (once, few, many), or a class if it is expanded.

>.|TRBV13
ASSARLGYT
>.|TRBV9
ASSVASGVTGELF
>.|TRBV10-3
AIRGQGNTEAF
>once|TRBV9
ASSVGKGSQPQH
>.|TRBV7-9
ASSFEQQETQY
>once|TRBV2
ASSEVRSSGNTIY
>.|TRBV4-2
ASSQGLGTTSSYEQY
>.|TRBV4-3
ASSRFNQGMGGELF
>.|TRBV6-4
ASSGRYQDNEQF
>.|TRBV29-1
SARSGTGMKNTEAF
>few|TRBV7-8
ASSLGWKYEQY
>.|TRBV19
ASSIRYEKLF
>.|TRBV6-1
ASNRGTGNTGELF
>.|TRBV18
ASSNQNTDTQY
>.|TRBV4-2
ASSQRGPSTDTQY
>.|TRBV5-4
ASSYGQGGYEQY
>.|TRBV5-1
ASSLAWTGTNTGELF
>.|TRBV28
ASSLPGEEEAF
>.|TRBV6-6
ASRRTGDPGNTIY
>once|TRBV7-3
ASSLSSGGAYNEQF
>.|TRBV9
ASSVDIAANNEQF
>.|TRBV5-4
ASSSRGREQY
>once|TRBV19
ATQMGASTDTQY
>once|TRBV27
ASRTPGQAPYEQY
>.|TRBV9
ASSVDGSTDTQY
>once|TRBV19
ASTTLSGLYGYT
>.|TRBV7-9
ASSLGEGRNTEAF
>.|TRBV29-1
SVEDRPATEAF
>.|TRBV5-1
ASSLEKGGYT
>.|TRBV13
ASSRTGGLETQY
>.|TRBV19
ASSHRWDKEH
>.|TRBV11-3
ASSSWGETQY
>.|TRBV5-5
ASSWRGVYNEQF
>.|TRBV25-1
ASRGPGATNEKLF
>.|TRBV30
AWSGSLVSAF
>.|TRBV11-2
ASSPGTDTQY